The sequence of this T cell receptor beta chain was determined in a study of shared clonotypes between healthy human individuals. Study-wide results and limits: Sampling covered nothing but blood. Tissue TCR repertoires likely differ from those found in blood. Deeper or shallower sequencing was expected to change how clonotypes are shared among donors.

As for this clone: Antigen specificity is unknown.

The table came from immunoSEQ multiplex PCR; TCRdb's copy has only in-frame clones and leaves some out. The data show a few million clones, about 92% seen once. Trimming at V came to 0 bases and at J to 1 base, leaving 5 bases not matched to a gene. The CDR3 extends over 16 amino acids. The germline V gene has CDR1 LGHNA and CDR2 YNFKEQ. HIV-negative, healthy adults without recent acute infections or vaccinations were the donors. The sequence came from a young man in good health. Some clones in this sample may be carry-over from other donors' samples. The J gene is TRBJ2-5, the V gene TRBV4-2; 7 bases fit TRBD2. Sequenced sample: naive CD4+ T cells from PBMCs. Sample subset: CD45RA+ positively selected. CDR3 protein: CASSQDWRGFQETQYF. As DNA, the CDR3 is TGTGCCAGCAGCCAAGATTGGCGGGGGTTCCAAGAGACCCAGTACTTC.